The 10 T cell receptor beta chains given below trace back to one sample, sequenced in a study of post-analysis software for immune sequencing data. The study's findings and limits: Patients used a handful of TRBV segments, including TRBV5-6, TRBV5-1 and TRBV20-1, more often than controls.

These receptors' targets are unknown. Included in the TCR beta cDNA libraries were unique molecular identifiers. TCRdb analysed the PCR reads with MiXCR anew, one entry per CDR3 protein. Of 430,000 or so distinct CDR3 sequences listed, about 40% are singletons. The sample consisted of blood. These receptor sequences come from a girl under 10 years old with multiple sclerosis.

This clonotype came up a few times. This rearrangement joins TRBV6-1 to TRBJ2-7; D is unresolved. This CDR3 contains 14 residues. Germline loops: CDR1 MNHNS, CDR2 SASEGT. V dropped 2 bases and J dropped 1 base, with 9 bases sitting between them. CDR3 DNA sequence: TGTGCCAGCAGTGAAAGAAGGCAATCCTACGAGCAGTACTTC. This codes for CASSERRQSYEQYF.

This clonotype showed up just a few times. The V and J genes are TRBV7-2 and TRBJ2-3; D may be TRBD2 (6 bases). Per the germline V gene, CDR1 is SGHTA and CDR2 is FQGNSA. The CDR3 is 17 residues long. Between the trimmed V and J ends, which lost 5 bases and 0 bases, there was a span of 18 bases. The CDR3 reads CASSPRPGAASTDTQYF. The CDR3 DNA is TGTGCCAGCAGCCCGCGACCGGGAGCGGCTAGCACAGATACGCAGTATTTT.

V is TRBV7-9 and J is TRBJ2-1; maybe TRBD1 (6 bases). CDR1 is SEHNR, CDR2 FQNEAQ, per germline (reference sequence). This CDR3 comprises 15 residues. Trimming took 0 bases from V and 10 from J, leaving 16 bases between them. DNA for the CDR3: TGTGCCAGCAGCTTAGCGTGGCAGGGGAATAGGGAGCAGTTCTTC. Translating it yields CASSLAWQGNREQFF.

J is TRBJ2-4 and V is TRBV20-1, with 10 bases fitting TRBD2. The J call may be wrong; the DNA end is better matched by TRBJ2-7. Germline CDR1 reads DFQATT; CDR2 reads SNEGSKA (reference sequence). This CDR3 spans 14 amino acids. In DNA form, the CDR3 reads TGCAGTGCTCCTGGACTAGCGGATAACTACGAGCAGTACTTC. Translating it yields CSAPGLADNYEQYF.

This clonotype occurred many times. V gene TRBV10-3 combines with J gene TRBJ2-3, with D maybe TRBD2 (6 bases). Per the germline V gene, CDR1 is ENHRY and CDR2 is SYGVKD. The CDR3 extends over 16 amino acids. The V end lost 3 bases, the J end lost 5 bases, and 18 bases lay between the germline ends. The CDR3 DNA reads as TGTGCCATCAGTGACGGGAGAGGATCTCCATTAGATACGCAGTATTTT. It is translated as CAISDGRGSPLDTQYF.

This clonotype was counted a few times. V and J are TRBV28 and TRBJ2-1; D possibly corresponds to TRBD2 (6 bases). The ends were cut back, 4 bases at V and 4 bases at J, with 14 bases in the middle. Germline lookup yields CDR1 MDHEN and CDR2 SYDVKM. This CDR3 has 15 residues. The CDR3 nucleotides read TGTGCCAGCAGTTCGATAGGGACTGGTTACAATGAGCAGTTCTTC. Its translation is CASSSIGTGYNEQFF.

The chain has TRBV25-1 and TRBJ2-7, with D perhaps TRBD2 (6 bases). There are 15 residues in the CDR3. With 4 bases removed from V and 2 bases from J, the gap between germline ends came to 15 bases. CDR1 MGHDK and CDR2 SYGVNS come from the germline V gene. CDR3 DNA: TGTGCCAGCAGTGGACTAGGCTATGACACCTACGAGCAGTACTTC. Translation gives CASSGLGYDTYEQYF.

This clonotype has only a few counts. In nucleotides, the CDR3 is TGTGCCAGCTCACCACTAGCGGAGGTGCGGAATGAGCAGTTCTTC. This codes for CASSPLAEVRNEQFF. V usage is TRBV18 and J usage is TRBJ2-1, with D perhaps matching TRBD2 (6 bases). There are 15 residues in the CDR3. Germline V gene lookup returns CDR1 KGHSH and CDR2 LQKENI. Trimming pared 1 base from V and 7 bases from J, leaving 14 bases between.

The rearrangement uses TRBV6-6 and TRBJ2-5, with D perhaps TRBD1 or TRBD2 (7 bases each). CDR1 is MNHNY and CDR2 is SVGAGI in the germline V gene (reference sequence). The CDR3 is 17 residues long. Trimming pared 3 bases from V and 5 bases from J, leaving 22 bases between. The CDR3 bases are TGTGCCAGCAGTTATAGGGGGCGGGGGCCGATCAAGGAGACCCAGTACTTC. Its translation: CASSYRGRGPIKETQYF.

Regarding this clonotype: One junction end does not reproduce the germline sequence, and a read error may be involved. The rearrangement uses TRBV7-2 and TRBJ2-7; D ambiguous. Germline V CDR1 and CDR2: SGHTA, FQGNSA. The length of the CDR3 is 14 residues. The CDR3 sequence is CVSSPRLSGNEQYF. The CDR3 bases are TGTGTCAGCAGCCCCCGTCTCTCGGGCAACGAGCAGTACTTC.